Listed below are T cell receptor beta chains from one sample, sequenced in a study of blood T cells in healthy people across ages. MiXCR was run by TCRdb on the 5' RACE reads, yielding one entry per CDR3 protein. The sample contains around 1,800,000 distinct CDR3 sequences, 30% to 40% of which appear only once. Input material: blood. The receptors were sampled from a human donor in good health. The CDR3 runs from the conserved cysteine through the conserved F or W. The D gene is left open where the match is weak. Size is omitted from some rows. Given values are once, few, many or a class for expanded clones.

j_call,clone_size,v_call,d_call,cdr3_aa,cdr3_nt
TRBJ2-1,.,TRBV6-4,TRBD1,CASSKDRPLSYEQFF,TGTGCCAGCAGTAAGGACAGGCCTCTCTCCTACGAGCAGTTCTTC
TRBJ1-6,.,TRBV9,.,CASSASGTTIPHSPLHF,TGTGCCAGCAGCGCTTCCGGGACAACTATTCCACATTCACCCCTCCACTTT
TRBJ2-1,few,TRBV12-3/TRBV12-4,TRBD2,CASSRLAGPAYNEQFF,TGTGCCAGCAGTCGTCTAGCGGGGCCAGCTTACAATGAGCAGTTCTTC
TRBJ2-1,.,TRBV7-9,TRBD2,CAGSPRASGGNEQFF,TGTGCCGGCAGCCCACGGGCCTCGGGGGGCAATGAGCAGTTCTTC
TRBJ2-5,few,TRBV4-2,TRBD2,CASSQDGAGEETQYF,TGTGCCAGCAGCCAAGATGGGGCGGGGGAAGAGACCCAGTACTTC
TRBJ2-1,.,TRBV2,.,CASSEVSSPRSYNEQFF,TGTGCCAGCAGTGAAGTTTCCAGCCCCAGATCCTACAATGAGCAGTTCTTC
TRBJ1-5,.,TRBV20-1,TRBD1,CSASTGVQPQHF,TGCAGTGCTAGTACAGGGGTCCAGCCCCAGCATTTT
TRBJ1-2,.,TRBV7-2,.,CASSYRDKALGYTF,TGTGCCAGCAGCTATCGGGACAAAGCTTTAGGCTACACCTTC
TRBJ1-4,.,TRBV6-5,.,CASRPHGVGNEKLFF,TGTGCCAGCAGGCCCCATGGGGTTGGGAATGAAAAACTGTTTTTT
TRBJ2-7,.,TRBV7-2,TRBD1,CASTLLTGGNEQYF,TGTGCCAGCACCCTTCTGACAGGGGGTAACGAGCAGTACTTC
TRBJ2-3,.,TRBV7-2,.,CASSPRGLQGGSTQYF,TGTGCCAGCAGCCCGCGGGGACTCCAAGGGGGAAGTACGCAGTATTTT
TRBJ2-1,few,TRBV7-3,TRBD1,CASSLIQGANEQFF,TGTGCCAGCAGCTTAATACAGGGGGCGAATGAGCAGTTCTTC
TRBJ2-7,.,TRBV5-1,TRBD2,CASSVEAGPTYEQYF,TGCGCCAGCAGCGTAGAAGCGGGGCCCACCTACGAGCAGTACTTC
TRBJ2-1,few,TRBV6-5,.,CASSPDAEGTYEQFF,TGTGCCAGCAGTCCGGACGCGGAGGGAACCTATGAGCAGTTCTTC
TRBJ1-4,.,TRBV29-1,.,CSVDGTGNEKLFF,TGCAGCGTTGATGGTACAGGGAACGAAAAACTGTTTTTT
TRBJ1-2,few,TRBV7-2,.,CASSLWGRGYTF,TGTGCCAGCAGCTTATGGGGTCGAGGCTACACCTTC
TRBJ2-5,few,TRBV5-6,.,CASSSAPGSQETQYF,TGTGCCAGCAGCTCAGCCCCGGGGAGCCAAGAGACCCAGTACTTC
TRBJ2-4,.,TRBV6-6,.,CASSYEGISIQYF,TGTGCCAGCAGTTACGAAGGGATTAGCATACAGTACTTC
TRBJ2-5,.,TRBV6-2/TRBV6-3,.,CASSYLTGNQYF,TGTGCCAGCAGTTACTTGACGGGAAACCAGTACTTC
TRBJ2-5,.,TRBV27,.,CASSPHSFETQYF,TGTGCCAGCAGTCCACACAGTTTCGAGACCCAGTACTTC
TRBJ1-2,.,TRBV7-9,.,CASSLMERDGYTF,TGCGCCAGCAGCTTAATGGAAAGGGATGGCTACACCTTC
TRBJ2-7,once,TRBV7-9,.,CASSPETGPTYEQYF,TGTGCCAGCAGCCCTGAAACAGGGCCTACCTACGAGCAGTACTTC
TRBJ2-5,many,TRBV6-2/TRBV6-3,.,CASSAETQYF,TGTGCCAGCAGCGCGGAGACCCAGTACTTC
TRBJ2-7,.,TRBV5-8,.,CASSSSGVFEQYF,TGTGCCAGCAGCTCCTCGGGGGTTTTCGAGCAGTACTTC
TRBJ1-2,many,TRBV29-1,.,CSVVLISGYTF,TGCAGCGTTGTTCTTATTAGTGGCTACACCTTC
TRBJ2-1,.,TRBV4-3,TRBD2,CASSQGPPGLAGGQETQFF,TGCGCCAGCAGCCAGGGGCCCCCGGGACTAGCGGGGGGACAAGAGACCCAGTTCTTC